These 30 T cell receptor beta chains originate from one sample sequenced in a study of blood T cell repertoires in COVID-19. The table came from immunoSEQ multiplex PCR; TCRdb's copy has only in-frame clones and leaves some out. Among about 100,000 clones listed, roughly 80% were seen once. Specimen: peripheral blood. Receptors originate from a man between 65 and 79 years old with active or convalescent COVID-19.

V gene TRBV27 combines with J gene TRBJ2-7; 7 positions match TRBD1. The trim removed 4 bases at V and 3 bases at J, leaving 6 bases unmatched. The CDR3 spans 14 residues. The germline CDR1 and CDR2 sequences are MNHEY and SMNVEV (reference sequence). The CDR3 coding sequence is TGTGCCAGCAGTTCGAGGGGGCTCCACTACGAGCAGTACTTC. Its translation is CASSSRGLHYEQYF.

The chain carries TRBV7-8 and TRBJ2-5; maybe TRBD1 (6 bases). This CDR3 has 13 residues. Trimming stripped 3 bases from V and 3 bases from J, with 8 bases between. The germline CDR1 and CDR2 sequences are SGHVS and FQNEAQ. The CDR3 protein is CASSFGQKETQYF. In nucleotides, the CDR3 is TGTGCCAGCAGCTTCGGACAGAAAGAGACCCAGTACTTC.

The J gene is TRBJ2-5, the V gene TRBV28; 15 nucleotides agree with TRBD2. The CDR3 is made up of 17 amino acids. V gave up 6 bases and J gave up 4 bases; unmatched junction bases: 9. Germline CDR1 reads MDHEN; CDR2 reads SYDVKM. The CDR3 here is CASSPGLAGGRGETQYF. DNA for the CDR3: TGTGCCAGCAGCCCCGGACTAGCGGGAGGGCGGGGAGAGACCCAGTACTTC.

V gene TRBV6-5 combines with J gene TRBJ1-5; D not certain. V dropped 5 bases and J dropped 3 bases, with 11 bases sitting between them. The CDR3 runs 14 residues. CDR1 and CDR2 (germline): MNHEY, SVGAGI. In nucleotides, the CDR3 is TGTGCCAGCAGTCCGTCAGGTAACAATCAGCCCCAGCATTTT. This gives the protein CASSPSGNNQPQHF.

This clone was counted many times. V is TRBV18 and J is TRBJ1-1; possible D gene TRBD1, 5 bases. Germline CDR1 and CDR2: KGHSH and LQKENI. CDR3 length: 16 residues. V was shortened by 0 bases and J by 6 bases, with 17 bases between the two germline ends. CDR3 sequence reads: CASSPPNRARGAEAFF. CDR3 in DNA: TGTGCCAGCTCACCACCGAACCGGGCCCGGGGGGCTGAAGCTTTCTTT.

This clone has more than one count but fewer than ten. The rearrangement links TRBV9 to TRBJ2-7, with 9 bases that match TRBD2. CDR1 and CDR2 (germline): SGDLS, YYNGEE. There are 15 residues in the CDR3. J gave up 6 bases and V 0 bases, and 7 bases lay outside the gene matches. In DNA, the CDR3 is TGTGCCAGCAGCGTAGAGGGACTAGCATCGTCCGAGCAGTACTTC. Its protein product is CASSVEGLASSEQYF.

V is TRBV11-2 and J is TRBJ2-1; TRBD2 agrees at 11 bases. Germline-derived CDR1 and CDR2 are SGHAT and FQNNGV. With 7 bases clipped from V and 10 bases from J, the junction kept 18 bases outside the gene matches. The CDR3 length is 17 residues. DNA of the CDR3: TGTGCCAGCACCCTGGGCGGACTAGCGGGCTCGATAGGAGAGCAGTTCTTC. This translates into CASTLGGLAGSIGEQFF.

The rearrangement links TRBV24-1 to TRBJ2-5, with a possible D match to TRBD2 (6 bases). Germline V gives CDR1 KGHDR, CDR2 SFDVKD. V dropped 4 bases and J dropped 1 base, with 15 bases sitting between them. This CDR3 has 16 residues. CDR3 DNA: TGTGCCACCAGTGACCTCGGGACTCCGCTCCAAGAGACCCAGTACTTC. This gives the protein CATSDLGTPLQETQYF.

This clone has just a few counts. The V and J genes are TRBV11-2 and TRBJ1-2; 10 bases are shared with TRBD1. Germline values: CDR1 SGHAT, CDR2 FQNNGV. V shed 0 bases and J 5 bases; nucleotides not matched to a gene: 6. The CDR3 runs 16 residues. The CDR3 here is CASSLDGGTGVYGYTF. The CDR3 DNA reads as TGTGCCAGCAGCTTAGATGGGGGGACAGGGGTTTATGGCTACACCTTC. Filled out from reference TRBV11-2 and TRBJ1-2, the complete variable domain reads EAGVAQSPRYKIIEKRQSVAFWCNPISGHATLYWYQQILGQGPKLLIQFQNNGVVDDSQLPKDRFSAERLKGVDSTLKIQPAKLEDSAVYLCASSLDGGTGVYGYTFGSGTRLTVV.

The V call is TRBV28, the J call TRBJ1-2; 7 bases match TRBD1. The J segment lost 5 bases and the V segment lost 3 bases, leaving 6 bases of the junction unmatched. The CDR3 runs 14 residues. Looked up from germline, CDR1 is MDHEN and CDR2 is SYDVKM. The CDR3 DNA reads TGTGCCAGCAGTTTTAAGGGGGCTGGTTATGGCTACACCTTC. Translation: CASSFKGAGYGYTF.

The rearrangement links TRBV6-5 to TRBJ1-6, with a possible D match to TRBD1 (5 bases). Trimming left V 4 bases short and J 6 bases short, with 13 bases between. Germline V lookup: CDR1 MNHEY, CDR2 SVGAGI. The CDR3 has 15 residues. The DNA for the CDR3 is TGTGCCAGCAGTTCCACGACAGTCGCTAATTCACCCCTCCACTTT. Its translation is CASSSTTVANSPLHF.

This CDR3 reads CASGLGTTRGYNEQFF. DNA for the CDR3: TGTGCTAGTGGTTTGGGTACAACACGGGGCTACAATGAGCAGTTCTTC. The chain is built from TRBV12-5 and TRBJ2-1; TRBD2 might be the D (5 bases). V lost 1 base and J lost 3, with 13 bases in between. The length of the CDR3 is 16 residues. Germline CDR1 and CDR2: LGHNT and FRNRAP.

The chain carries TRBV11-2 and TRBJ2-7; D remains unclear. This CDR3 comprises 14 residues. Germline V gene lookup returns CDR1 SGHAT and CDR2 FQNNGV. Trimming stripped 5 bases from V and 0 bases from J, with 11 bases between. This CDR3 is CASSSQVSSYEQYF. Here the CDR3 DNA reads TGTGCCAGCAGCAGCCAGGTGAGCTCCTACGAGCAGTACTTC.

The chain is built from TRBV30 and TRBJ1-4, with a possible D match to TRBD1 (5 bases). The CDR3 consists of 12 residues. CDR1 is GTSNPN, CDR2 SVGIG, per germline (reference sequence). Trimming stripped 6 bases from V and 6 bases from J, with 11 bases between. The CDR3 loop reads CACYTGDEKLFF. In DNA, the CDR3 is TGTGCCTGCTACACGGGGGATGAAAAACTGTTTTTT. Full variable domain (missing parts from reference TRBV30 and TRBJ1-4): SQTIHQWPATLVQPVGSPLSLECTVEGTSNPNLYWYRQAAGRGLQLLFYSVGIGQISSEVPQNLSASRPQDRQFILSSKKLLLSDSGFYLCACYTGDEKLFFGSGTQLSVL.

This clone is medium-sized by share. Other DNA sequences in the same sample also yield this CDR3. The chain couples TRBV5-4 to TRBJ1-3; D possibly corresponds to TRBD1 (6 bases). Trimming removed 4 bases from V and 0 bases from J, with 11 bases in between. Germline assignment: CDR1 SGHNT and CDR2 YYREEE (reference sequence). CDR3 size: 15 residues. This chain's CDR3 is CASSPGQSSGNTIYF. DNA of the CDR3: TGTGCCAGCAGCCCTGGACAGTCCTCTGGAAACACCATATATTTT. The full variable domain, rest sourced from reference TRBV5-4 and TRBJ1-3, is ETGVTQSPTHLIKTRGQQVTLRCSSQSGHNTVSWYQQALGQGPQFIFQYYREEENGRGNFPPRFSGLQFPNYSSELNVNALELDDSALYLCASSPGQSSGNTIYFGEGSWLTVV.

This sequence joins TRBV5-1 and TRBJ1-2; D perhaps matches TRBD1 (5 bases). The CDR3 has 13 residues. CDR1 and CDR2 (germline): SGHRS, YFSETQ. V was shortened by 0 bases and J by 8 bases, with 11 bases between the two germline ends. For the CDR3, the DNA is TGCGCCAGCAGCTTGGTAGGGGATGTCGGCTACACCTTC. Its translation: CASSLVGDVGYTF.

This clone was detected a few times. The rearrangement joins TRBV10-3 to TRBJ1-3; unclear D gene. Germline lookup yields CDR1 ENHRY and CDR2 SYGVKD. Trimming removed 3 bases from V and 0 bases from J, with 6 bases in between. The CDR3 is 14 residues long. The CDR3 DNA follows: TGTGCCATCAGTGACAGGATCTCTGGAAACACCATATATTTT. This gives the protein CAISDRISGNTIYF.

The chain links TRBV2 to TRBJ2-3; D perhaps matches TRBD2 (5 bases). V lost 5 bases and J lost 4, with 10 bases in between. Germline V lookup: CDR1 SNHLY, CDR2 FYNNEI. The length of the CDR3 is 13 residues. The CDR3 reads CASSWGAPDTQYF. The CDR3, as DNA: TGTGCCAGCAGTTGGGGAGCCCCAGATACGCAGTATTTT.

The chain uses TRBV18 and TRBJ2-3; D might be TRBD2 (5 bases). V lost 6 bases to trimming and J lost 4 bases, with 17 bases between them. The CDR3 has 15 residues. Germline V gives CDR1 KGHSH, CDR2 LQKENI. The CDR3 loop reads CASSMRAVRADTQYF. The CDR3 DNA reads TGTGCCAGCTCGATGAGGGCAGTGAGGGCAGATACGCAGTATTTT.

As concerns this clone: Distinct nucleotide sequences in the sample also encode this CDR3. Here the CDR3 DNA reads TGTGCCAGCAGTTTGGCGGGTGCCAAAAACATTCAGTACTTC. Translating gives CASSLAGAKNIQYF. The chain is built from TRBV28 and TRBJ2-4, with D tentatively TRBD2 (5 bases). V was cut by 3 bases and J by 1 base, with 7 bases left in between. This CDR3 region has 14 residues. CDR1 MDHEN and CDR2 SYDVKM come from the germline V gene.

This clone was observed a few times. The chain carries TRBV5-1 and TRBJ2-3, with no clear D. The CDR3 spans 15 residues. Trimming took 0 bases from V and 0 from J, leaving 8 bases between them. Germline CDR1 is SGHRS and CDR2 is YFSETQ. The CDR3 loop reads CASSLGPKSTDTQYF. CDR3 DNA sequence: TGCGCCAGCAGCTTGGGGCCGAAGAGCACAGATACGCAGTATTTT.

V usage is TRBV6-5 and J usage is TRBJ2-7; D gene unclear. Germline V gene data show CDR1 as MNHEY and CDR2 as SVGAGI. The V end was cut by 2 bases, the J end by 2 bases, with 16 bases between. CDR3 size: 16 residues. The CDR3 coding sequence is TGTGCCAGCAGTTACAGAGGCTTTCCCTCGCCCTACGAGCAGTACTTC. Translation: CASSYRGFPSPYEQYF.

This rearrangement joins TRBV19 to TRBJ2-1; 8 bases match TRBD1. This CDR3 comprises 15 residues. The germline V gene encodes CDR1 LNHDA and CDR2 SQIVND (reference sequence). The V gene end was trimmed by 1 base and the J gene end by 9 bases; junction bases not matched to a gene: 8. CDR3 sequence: CASSIGRGRGLEQFF. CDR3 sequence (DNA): TGTGCCAGTAGTATAGGTCGGGGCAGGGGGCTTGAGCAGTTCTTC.

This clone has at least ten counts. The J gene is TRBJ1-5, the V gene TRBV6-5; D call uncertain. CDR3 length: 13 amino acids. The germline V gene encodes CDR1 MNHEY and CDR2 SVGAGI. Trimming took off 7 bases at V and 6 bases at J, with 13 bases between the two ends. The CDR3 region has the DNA TGTGCCAGCATGATGTCCTGGGCTCAGCCCCAGCATTTT. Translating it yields CASMMSWAQPQHF.

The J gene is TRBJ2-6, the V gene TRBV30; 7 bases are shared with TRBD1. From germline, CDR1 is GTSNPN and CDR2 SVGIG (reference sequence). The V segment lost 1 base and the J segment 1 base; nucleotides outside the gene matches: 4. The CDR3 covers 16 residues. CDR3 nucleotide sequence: TGTGCCTGGAGTGACCCGGGACAGTCTGGGGCCAACGTCCTGACTTTC. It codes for CAWSDPGQSGANVLTF. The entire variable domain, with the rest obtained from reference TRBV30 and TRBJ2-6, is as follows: SQTIHQWPATLVQPVGSPLSLECTVEGTSNPNLYWYRQAAGRGLQLLFYSVGIGQISSEVPQNLSASRPQDRQFILSSKKLLLSDSGFYLCAWSDPGQSGANVLTFGAGSRLTVL.

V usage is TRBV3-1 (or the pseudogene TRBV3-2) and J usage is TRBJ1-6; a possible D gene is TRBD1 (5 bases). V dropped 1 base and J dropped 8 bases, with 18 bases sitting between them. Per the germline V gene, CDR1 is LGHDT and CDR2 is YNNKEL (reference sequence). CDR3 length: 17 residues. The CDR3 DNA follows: TGTGCCAGCAGCCAAGGTATAGGGGCTGCTCATCATTCACCCCTCCACTTT. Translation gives CASSQGIGAAHHSPLHF.

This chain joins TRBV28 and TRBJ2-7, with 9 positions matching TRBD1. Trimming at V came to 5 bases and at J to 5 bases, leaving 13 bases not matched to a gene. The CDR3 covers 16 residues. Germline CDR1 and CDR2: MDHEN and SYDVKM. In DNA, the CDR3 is TGTGCCAGCAGTCCCACCTCCGGGACAGGGACCCACGAGCAGTACTTC. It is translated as CASSPTSGTGTHEQYF.

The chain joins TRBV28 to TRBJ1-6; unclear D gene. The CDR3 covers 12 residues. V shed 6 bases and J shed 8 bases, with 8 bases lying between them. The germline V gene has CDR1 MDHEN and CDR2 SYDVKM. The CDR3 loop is CASRSPDSPLHF. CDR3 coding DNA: TGTGCCAGCAGGTCCCCGGATTCACCCCTCCACTTT.

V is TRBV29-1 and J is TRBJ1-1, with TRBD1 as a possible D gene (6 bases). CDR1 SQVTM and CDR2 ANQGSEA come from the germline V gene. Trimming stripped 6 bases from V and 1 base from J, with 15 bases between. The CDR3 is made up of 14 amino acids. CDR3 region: CSVGALGQNTEAFF. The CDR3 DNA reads TGCAGCGTCGGAGCCTTGGGACAGAACACTGAAGCTTTCTTT.

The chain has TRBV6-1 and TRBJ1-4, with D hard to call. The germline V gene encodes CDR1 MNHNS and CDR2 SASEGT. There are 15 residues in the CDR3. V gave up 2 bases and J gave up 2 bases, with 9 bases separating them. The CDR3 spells CASSELSRTNEKLFF. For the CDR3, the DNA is TGTGCCAGCAGTGAACTGAGCAGGACTAATGAAAAACTGTTTTTT.